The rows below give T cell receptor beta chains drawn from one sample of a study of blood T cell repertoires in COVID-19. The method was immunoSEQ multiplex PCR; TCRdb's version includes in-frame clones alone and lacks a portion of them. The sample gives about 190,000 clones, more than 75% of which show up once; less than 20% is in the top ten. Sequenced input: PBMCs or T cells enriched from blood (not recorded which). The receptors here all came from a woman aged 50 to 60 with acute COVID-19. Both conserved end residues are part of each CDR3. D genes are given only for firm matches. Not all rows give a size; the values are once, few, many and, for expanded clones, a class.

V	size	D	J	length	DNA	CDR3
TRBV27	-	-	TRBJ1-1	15	TGTGCCAGCAGTTCGCCGACAGGTTTGTTCACTGAAGCTTTCTTT	CASSSPTGLFTEAFF
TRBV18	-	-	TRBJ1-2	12	TGTGCCAGCTCACCTAAGACAGATGGCTACACCTTC	CASSPKTDGYTF
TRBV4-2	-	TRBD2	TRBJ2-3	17	TGTGCCAGCAGCCAAGACCCGGGACTAGCGGACACAGATACGCAGTATTTT	CASSQDPGLADTDTQYF
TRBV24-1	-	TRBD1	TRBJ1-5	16	TGTGCCACCAGTGATCCGGGACAGGGACCCTATCAGCCCCAGCATTTT	CATSDPGQGPYQPQHF
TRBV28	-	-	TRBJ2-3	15	TGTGCCAGCAGTCCCCCCGGGGAGGGCACAGATACGCAGTATTTT	CASSPPGEGTDTQYF
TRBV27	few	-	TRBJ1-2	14	TGTGCCAGCAGTCCTCGACAGCGAAACTATGGCTACACCTTC	CASSPRQRNYGYTF
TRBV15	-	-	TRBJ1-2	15	TGTGCCACCAGCAGAGATCGGGGGGGTACAGTTGGCTACACCTTC	CATSRDRGGTVGYTF
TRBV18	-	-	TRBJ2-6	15	TGTGCCAGCTCACCCGACATAGCTGGGGCCAACGTCCTGACTTTC	CASSPDIAGANVLTF
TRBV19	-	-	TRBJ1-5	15	TGTGCCAGTAGGTTTGGTACTTATAGCAATCAGCCCCAGCATTTT	CASRFGTYSNQPQHF
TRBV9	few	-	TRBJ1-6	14	TGTGCCAGCAGCGTAGGGGCAGATAATTCACCCCTCCACTTT	CASSVGADNSPLHF
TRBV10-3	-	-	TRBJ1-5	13	TGTGCCATCAGTGATCAGAGCAATCAGCCCCAGCATTTT	CAISDQSNQPQHF
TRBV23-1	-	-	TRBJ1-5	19	TGCGCCAGCAGTCAATCCATTTGGCAAGGGGAGGGAAGAGGTCAGCCCCAGCATTTT	CASSQSIWQGEGRGQPQHF
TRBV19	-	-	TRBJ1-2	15	TGTGCCAGTACCCAGAGGGGGGGCGACGGGTATGGCTACACCTTC	CASTQRGGDGYGYTF
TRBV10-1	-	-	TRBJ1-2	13	TGCGCCAGCAGTAGCGGACTTAACTATGGCTACACCTTC	CASSSGLNYGYTF
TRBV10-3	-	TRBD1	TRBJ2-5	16	TGTGCCATCAGTGAGTCTGAGGGGACAGTCCAAGAGACCCAGTACTTC	CAISESEGTVQETQYF
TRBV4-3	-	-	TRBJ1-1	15	TGCGCCAGCAGCCAAGAGTGGACTTTGAACACTGAAGCTTTCTTT	CASSQEWTLNTEAFF
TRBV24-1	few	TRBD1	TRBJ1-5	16	TGTGCCACCAGTGATCCGGGACAGGGAATGCATCAGCCCCAGCATTTT	CATSDPGQGMHQPQHF
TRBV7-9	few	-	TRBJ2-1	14	TGTGCCAGCAGCTTAGAACGCGTCGGGAATGAGCAGTTCTTC	CASSLERVGNEQFF
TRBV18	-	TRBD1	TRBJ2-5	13	TGTGCCAGCGCGCAGGGGGCTCAAGAGACCCAGTACTTC	CASAQGAQETQYF
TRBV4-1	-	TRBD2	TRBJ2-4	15	TGCGCCAGCAGCCTAACCGCAGCGGGGGAAAACATTCAGTACTTC	CASSLTAAGENIQYF
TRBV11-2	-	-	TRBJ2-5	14	TGTGCCAGCAGCTCTCGGGGGAATCGAGAGACCCAGTACTTC	CASSSRGNRETQYF
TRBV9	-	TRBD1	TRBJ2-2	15	TGTGCCAGCACCCTAGGGGGCGCGAACACCGGGGAGCTGTTTTTT	CASTLGGANTGELFF
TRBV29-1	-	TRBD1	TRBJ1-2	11	TGCAGCGGAGGGGACAGGGGTGGCTACACCTTC	CSGGDRGGYTF
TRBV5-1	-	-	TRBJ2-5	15	TGCGCCAGCAGCTTGGGTCAGGTATCTCAAGAGACCCAGTACTTC	CASSLGQVSQETQYF
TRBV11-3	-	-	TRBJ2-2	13	TGTGCCAGCAGAGCGCCCTCCACCGGGGAGCTGTTTTTT	CASRAPSTGELFF
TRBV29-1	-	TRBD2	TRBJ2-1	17	TGCAGCGTTGAAGATCGAGGCGGAGCGGGATTGGGGAATGAGCAGTTCTTC	CSVEDRGGAGLGNEQFF
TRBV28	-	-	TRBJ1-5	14	TGTGCCAGCAGTTTATGGATAGGGGGTCAGCCCCAGCATTTT	CASSLWIGGQPQHF
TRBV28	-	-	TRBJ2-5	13	TGTGCCAGCAGTCTACCCGCTCTGGAGACCCAGTACTTC	CASSLPALETQYF
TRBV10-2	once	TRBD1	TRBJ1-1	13	TGCGCCAGCGGGACAGGGCCCCAAGATGAAGCTTTCTTT	CASGTGPQDEAFF
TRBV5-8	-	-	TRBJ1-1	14	TGTGCCAGCAGCCGACAGGTCATGAACACTGAAGCTTTCTTT	CASSRQVMNTEAFF
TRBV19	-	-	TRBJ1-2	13	TGTGCCAGTAGCCCTGACTTTTCTTCTGGCTACACCTTC	CASSPDFSSGYTF
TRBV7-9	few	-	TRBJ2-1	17	TGTGCCAGCAGCATCCCCGTACAGGGAAGGTCCTACAATGAGCAGTTCTTC	CASSIPVQGRSYNEQFF
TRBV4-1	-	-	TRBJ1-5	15	TGCGCCAGCAGCCAATACGACGGGAGAAATCAGCCCCAGCATTTT	CASSQYDGRNQPQHF
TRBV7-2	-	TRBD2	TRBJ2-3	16	TGTGCCAGCAGCTCTATAGCGGGGGTGGGGACAGATACGCAGTATTTT	CASSSIAGVGTDTQYF
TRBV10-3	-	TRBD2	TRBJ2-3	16	TGTGCCATCAGTGAGCGGACTAGCGGGGGAACAGATACGCAGTATTTT	CAISERTSGGTDTQYF
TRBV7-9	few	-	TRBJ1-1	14	TGTGCCAGCAGCTTAGACAGGCCGGGCGCTGAAGCTTTCTTT	CASSLDRPGAEAFF
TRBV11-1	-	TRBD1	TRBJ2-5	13	TGTGCCAGCAGCTATCTGGACAGGGGAAGGCAGTACTTC	CASSYLDRGRQYF
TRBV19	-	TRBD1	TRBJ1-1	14	TGTGCCAGTAGTCCGAGACAGGGCCACACTGAAGCTTTCTTT	CASSPRQGHTEAFF
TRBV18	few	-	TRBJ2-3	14	TGTGCCAGCTCACCGACAGGAGTCGCAGATACGCAGTATTTT	CASSPTGVADTQYF
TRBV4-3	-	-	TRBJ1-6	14	TGCGCCAGCAGCCAAGATCCAGGGTATTCACCCCTCCACTTT	CASSQDPGYSPLHF
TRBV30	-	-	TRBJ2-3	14	TGTGCCTGGAGGGAGGGGACGGGCACAGATACGCAGTATTTT	CAWREGTGTDTQYF
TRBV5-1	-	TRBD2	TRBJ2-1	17	TGCGCCAGCAGCCACCCCGGGACTAGCGGGGACTACAATGAGCAGTTCTTC	CASSHPGTSGDYNEQFF